This paragraph covers one TCR beta chain sequence. It may be a read error: a sequence one base away is much more abundant. This sample is drawn from a study of shared clonotypes between healthy human individuals. Study information: Each donor's CD4 naive and CD4 memory cells filled three plates apiece, CD8 naive two, and CD8 memory one.

Naive CD45RA+ and memory CD45RA-negative subsets were split from CD4+ cells. Repertoires were generated with immunoSEQ multiplex PCR, while TCRdb's copy carries only in-frame clones and drops some. Among about 2 million clones listed, 85% to 95% were seen once. The CDR3 sequence is 13 residues long. CDR1 is SGHDN and CDR2 is FVKESK in the germline V gene. V shed 1 base and J shed 6 bases, with 6 bases lying between them. This TCR derives from a man younger than 30 in good health. This chain links TRBV14 with TRBJ2-2; the D is unclear. Sequenced: naive CD4+ T cells sorted from blood. Subset given: CD45RA+ positively selected. The CDR3: CASSQGVPGELFF. DNA for the CDR3: TGTGCCAGCAGCCAAGGGGTTCCCGGGGAGCTGTTTTTT.